The rows below give T cell receptor beta chains drawn from one sample of a study of blood T cell repertoires in COVID-19. Assay: immunoSEQ multiplex PCR; the TCRdb copy retains only in-frame clones and omits some. The data contain roughly 130,000 clones, over 65% of them singletons. The sample consisted of peripheral blood. These receptors were obtained from a man aged 45-65 years with acute or convalescent COVID-19. Each CDR3 is given with its conserved first and last residue. D genes are given only for firm matches. Clone size appears in some rows only: once, few, many, or a class for an expanded clone.

cdr3_length: 13
v_call: TRBV14
clone_size: many
j_call: TRBJ2-3
d_call: NA
cdr3_nt: TGTGCCAGCAGCCATTTCCAGACAGATACGCAGTATTTT
cdr3_aa: CASSHFQTDTQYF

cdr3_length: 15
v_call: TRBV7-8
clone_size: NA
j_call: TRBJ2-2
d_call: NA
cdr3_nt: TGTGCCAGCAGCTTAGTGGGGCTCCTTGCCGGGGAGCTGTTTTTT
cdr3_aa: CASSLVGLLAGELFF

cdr3_length: 16
v_call: TRBV9
clone_size: NA
j_call: TRBJ1-3
d_call: NA
cdr3_nt: TGTGCCAGCAGCGTAGGGGGCCCAGGCTCTGGAAACACCATATATTTT
cdr3_aa: CASSVGGPGSGNTIYF

cdr3_length: 13
v_call: TRBV15
clone_size: NA
j_call: TRBJ2-5
d_call: NA
cdr3_nt: TGTGCCACCAGCTCCGGGAGTGCCGAGACCCAGTACTTC
cdr3_aa: CATSSGSAETQYF

cdr3_length: 20
v_call: TRBV19
clone_size: NA
j_call: TRBJ1-4
d_call: NA
cdr3_nt: TGTGCCAGTAGTATGGTCCCCATCGGCAGGATGGAAACAACTAATGAAAAACTGTTTTTT
cdr3_aa: CASSMVPIGRMETTNEKLFF

cdr3_length: 13
v_call: TRBV7-2
clone_size: NA
j_call: TRBJ2-1
d_call: TRBD1
cdr3_nt: TGTGCCAGCAGCACGCCAGGGGGCTTTGAGCAGTTCTTC
cdr3_aa: CASSTPGGFEQFF

cdr3_length: 14
v_call: TRBV9
clone_size: few
j_call: TRBJ2-3
d_call: NA
cdr3_nt: TGTGCCAGCAGCGTTGGGACTTCCCCCGATACGCAGTATTTT
cdr3_aa: CASSVGTSPDTQYF

cdr3_length: 11
v_call: TRBV10-1
clone_size: few
j_call: TRBJ2-3
d_call: NA
cdr3_nt: TGCGCCTCGGGATTCACAGATACGCAGTATTTT
cdr3_aa: CASGFTDTQYF

cdr3_length: 15
v_call: TRBV30
clone_size: NA
j_call: TRBJ2-2
d_call: TRBD1
cdr3_nt: TGTGCCTGGAGTTACGGACAGGGGAGGGCCGGGGAGCTGTTTTTT
cdr3_aa: CAWSYGQGRAGELFF

cdr3_length: 15
v_call: TRBV5-1
clone_size: NA
j_call: TRBJ1-1
d_call: TRBD1
cdr3_nt: TGCGCCAGCAGCTCCTCGGACAGGGAGAACACTGAAGCTTTCTTT
cdr3_aa: CASSSSDRENTEAFF

cdr3_length: 15
v_call: TRBV5-1
clone_size: NA
j_call: TRBJ1-6
d_call: NA
cdr3_nt: TGCGCCAGCAGCTTGGAGGCCAGGGTGGGTTCACCCCTCCACTTT
cdr3_aa: CASSLEARVGSPLHF

cdr3_length: 15
v_call: TRBV23-1
clone_size: NA
j_call: TRBJ1-2
d_call: NA
cdr3_nt: TGCGCCAGCCCGCGTTTAACAGCCTTTAACTATGGCTACACCTTC
cdr3_aa: CASPRLTAFNYGYTF

cdr3_length: 15
v_call: TRBV6-5
clone_size: NA
j_call: TRBJ1-2
d_call: TRBD1
cdr3_nt: TGTGCCAGCAGGCGACAGGGCCCACCTAACTATGGCTACACCTTC
cdr3_aa: CASRRQGPPNYGYTF

cdr3_length: 15
v_call: TRBV5-1
clone_size: NA
j_call: TRBJ2-5
d_call: TRBD1
cdr3_nt: TGCGCCAGCAGCTTGGGACAGGGAATAGGGGAGACCCAGTACTTC
cdr3_aa: CASSLGQGIGETQYF

cdr3_length: 16
v_call: TRBV2
clone_size: NA
j_call: TRBJ1-5
d_call: NA
cdr3_nt: TGTGCCAGCAGTGAAGCGGGTTGGCTGGTTGCGGGGCCCCAGCATTTT
cdr3_aa: CASSEAGWLVAGPQHF

cdr3_length: 14
v_call: TRBV10-3
clone_size: NA
j_call: TRBJ1-4
d_call: TRBD1
cdr3_nt: TGTGCCATCAGTCCCGGGACAGCCAATGAAAAACTGTTTTTT
cdr3_aa: CAISPGTANEKLFF

cdr3_length: 13
v_call: TRBV12-3/TRBV12-4
clone_size: NA
j_call: TRBJ1-5
d_call: NA
cdr3_nt: TGTGCCAGCAGCCCCCCCGGGGGGCAGCCCCAGCATTTT
cdr3_aa: CASSPPGGQPQHF

cdr3_length: 13
v_call: TRBV19
clone_size: NA
j_call: TRBJ1-2
d_call: TRBD1
cdr3_nt: TGTGCCAGTACCCCGACAGGGGCTTATGGCTACACCTTC
cdr3_aa: CASTPTGAYGYTF

cdr3_length: 15
v_call: TRBV19
clone_size: once
j_call: TRBJ1-1
d_call: TRBD1
cdr3_nt: TGTGCCAGTAGGGAGTCGGGACAGCTGAACACTGAAGCTTTCTTT
cdr3_aa: CASRESGQLNTEAFF

cdr3_length: 13
v_call: TRBV7-9
clone_size: few
j_call: TRBJ1-5
d_call: NA
cdr3_nt: TGTGCCAGCAGCCAAGACAGTAATCAGCCCCAGCATTTT
cdr3_aa: CASSQDSNQPQHF

cdr3_length: 12
v_call: TRBV7-8
clone_size: once
j_call: TRBJ1-2
d_call: NA
cdr3_nt: TGTGCCAGCAGCTTAGTCGGGAGTGGCTACACCTTC
cdr3_aa: CASSLVGSGYTF

cdr3_length: 13
v_call: TRBV29-1
clone_size: NA
j_call: TRBJ1-4
d_call: TRBD1
cdr3_nt: TGCAGCGTCGCCCGGACAGGGAACGAAAAACTGTTTTTT
cdr3_aa: CSVARTGNEKLFF

cdr3_length: 14
v_call: TRBV2
clone_size: once
j_call: TRBJ1-6
d_call: NA
cdr3_nt: TGTGCCAGCAGTGAGAGGCAGAATAATTCACCCCTCCACTTT
cdr3_aa: CASSERQNNSPLHF